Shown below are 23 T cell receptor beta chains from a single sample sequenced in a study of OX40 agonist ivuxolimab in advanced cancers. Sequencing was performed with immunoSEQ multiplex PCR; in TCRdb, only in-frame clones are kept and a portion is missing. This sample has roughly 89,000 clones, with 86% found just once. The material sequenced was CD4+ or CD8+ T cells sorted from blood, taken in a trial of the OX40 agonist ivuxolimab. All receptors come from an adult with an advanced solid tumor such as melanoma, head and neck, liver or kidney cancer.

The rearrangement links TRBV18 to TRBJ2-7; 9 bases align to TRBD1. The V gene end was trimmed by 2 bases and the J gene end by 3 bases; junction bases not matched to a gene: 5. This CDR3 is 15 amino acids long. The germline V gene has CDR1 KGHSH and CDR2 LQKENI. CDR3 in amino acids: CASSPAGTGSYEQYF. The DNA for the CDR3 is TGTGCCAGCTCACCAGCCGGGACAGGGAGCTACGAGCAGTACTTC. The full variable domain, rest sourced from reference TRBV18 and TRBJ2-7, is NAGVMQNPRHLVRRRGQEARLRCSPMKGHSHVYWYRQLPEEGLKFMVYLQKENIIDESGMPKERFSAEFPKEGPSILRIQQVVRGDSAAYFCASSPAGTGSYEQYFGPGTRLTVT.

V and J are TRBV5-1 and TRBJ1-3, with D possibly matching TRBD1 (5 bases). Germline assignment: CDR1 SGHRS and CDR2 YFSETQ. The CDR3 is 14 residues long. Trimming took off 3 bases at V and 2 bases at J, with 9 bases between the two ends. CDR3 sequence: CASSWGRAGNTIYF. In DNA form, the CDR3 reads TGCGCCAGCAGCTGGGGCAGGGCTGGAAACACCATATATTTT.

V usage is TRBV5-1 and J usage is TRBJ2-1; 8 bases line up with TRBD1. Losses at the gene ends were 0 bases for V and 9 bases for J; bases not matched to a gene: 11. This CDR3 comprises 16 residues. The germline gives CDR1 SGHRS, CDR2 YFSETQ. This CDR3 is CASSLVPGTGAPEQFF. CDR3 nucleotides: TGCGCCAGCAGCTTGGTCCCCGGGACAGGTGCCCCTGAGCAGTTCTTC.

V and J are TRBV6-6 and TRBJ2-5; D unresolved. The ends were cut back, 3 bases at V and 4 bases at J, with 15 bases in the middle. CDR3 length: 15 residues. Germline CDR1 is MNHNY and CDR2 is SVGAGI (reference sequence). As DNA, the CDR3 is TGTGCCAGCAGTTATTGGAAGGGTGGGTCAGAGACCCAGTACTTC. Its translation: CASSYWKGGSETQYF.

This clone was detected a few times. The CDR3 here is CASSYQGSPLHF. DNA for the CDR3: TGTGCCAGCAGTTATCAGGGCTCACCCCTCCACTTT. The chain is built from TRBV7-2 and TRBJ1-6; D possibly corresponds to TRBD1 (5 bases). Germline assignment: CDR1 SGHTA and CDR2 FQGNSA. This CDR3 has 12 amino acids. V lost 6 bases, J lost 10 bases, and 10 bases lay in between.

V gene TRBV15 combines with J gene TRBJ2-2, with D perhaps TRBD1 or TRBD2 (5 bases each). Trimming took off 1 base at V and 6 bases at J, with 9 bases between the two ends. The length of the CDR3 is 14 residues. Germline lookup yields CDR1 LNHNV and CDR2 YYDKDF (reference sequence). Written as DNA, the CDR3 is TGTGCCACCAGCAGAGGGGGGACCGCCGGGGAGCTGTTTTTT. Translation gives CATSRGGTAGELFF.

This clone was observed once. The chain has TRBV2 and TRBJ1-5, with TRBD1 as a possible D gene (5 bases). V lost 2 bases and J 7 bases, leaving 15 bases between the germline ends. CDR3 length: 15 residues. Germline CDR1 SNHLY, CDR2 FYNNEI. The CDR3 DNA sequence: TGTGCCAGCAGTGAAACAGCCAGGGTGAACCAGCCCCAGCATTTT. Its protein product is CASSETARVNQPQHF.

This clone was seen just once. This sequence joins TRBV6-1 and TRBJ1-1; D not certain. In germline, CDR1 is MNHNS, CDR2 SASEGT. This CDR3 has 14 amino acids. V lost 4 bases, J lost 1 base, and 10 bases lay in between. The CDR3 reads CASSAPGKNTEAFF. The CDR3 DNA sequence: TGTGCCAGCAGTGCACCGGGGAAGAACACTGAAGCTTTCTTT.

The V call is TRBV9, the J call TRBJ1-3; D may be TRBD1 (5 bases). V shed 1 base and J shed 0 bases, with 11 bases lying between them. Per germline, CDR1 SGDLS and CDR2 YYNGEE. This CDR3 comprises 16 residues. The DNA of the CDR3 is TGTGCCAGCAGCGTAAGGGCAGGGCACTCTGGAAACACCATATATTTT. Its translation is CASSVRAGHSGNTIYF.

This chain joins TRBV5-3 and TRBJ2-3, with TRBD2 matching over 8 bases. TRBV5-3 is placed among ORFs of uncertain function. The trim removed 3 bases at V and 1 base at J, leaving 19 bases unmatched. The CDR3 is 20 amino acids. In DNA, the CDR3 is TGTGCCAGAAGCTACCTCCGGGCCAGCGGGAGATGTTGCGGCACAGATACGCAGTATTTT. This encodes CARSYLRASGRCCGTDTQYF.

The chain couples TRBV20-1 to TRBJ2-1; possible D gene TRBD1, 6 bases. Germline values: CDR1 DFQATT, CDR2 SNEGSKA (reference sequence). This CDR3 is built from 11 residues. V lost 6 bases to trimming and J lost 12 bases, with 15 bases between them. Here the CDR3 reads CSAPRGSGQFF. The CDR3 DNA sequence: TGCAGTGCCCCCAGGGGTAGTGGGCAGTTCTTC.

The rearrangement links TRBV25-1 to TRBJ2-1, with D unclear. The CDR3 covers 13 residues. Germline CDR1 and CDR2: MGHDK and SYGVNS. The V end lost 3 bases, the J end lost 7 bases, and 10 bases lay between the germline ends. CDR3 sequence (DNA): TGTGCCAGCAGTGAGACCCCCGAGAATGAGCAGTTCTTC. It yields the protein CASSETPENEQFF.

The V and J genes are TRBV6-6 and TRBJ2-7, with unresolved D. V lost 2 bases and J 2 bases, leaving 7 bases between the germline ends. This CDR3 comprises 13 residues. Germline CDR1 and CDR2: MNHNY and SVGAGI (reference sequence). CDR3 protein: CASSYQEPYEQYF. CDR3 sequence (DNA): TGTGCCAGCAGTTACCAGGAACCCTACGAGCAGTACTTC.

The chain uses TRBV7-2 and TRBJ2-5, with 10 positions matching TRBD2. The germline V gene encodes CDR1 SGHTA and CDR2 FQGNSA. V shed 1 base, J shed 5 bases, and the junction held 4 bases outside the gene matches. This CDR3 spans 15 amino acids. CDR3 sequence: CASSLVAGGWETQYF. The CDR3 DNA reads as TGTGCCAGCAGCTTAGTAGCGGGAGGATGGGAGACCCAGTACTTC.

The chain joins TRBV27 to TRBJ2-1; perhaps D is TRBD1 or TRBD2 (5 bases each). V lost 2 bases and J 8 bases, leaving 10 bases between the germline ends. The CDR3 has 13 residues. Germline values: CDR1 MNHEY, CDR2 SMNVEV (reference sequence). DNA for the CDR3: TGTGCCAGCAGTTTAGGGACCATCCATGAGCAGTTCTTC. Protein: CASSLGTIHEQFF.

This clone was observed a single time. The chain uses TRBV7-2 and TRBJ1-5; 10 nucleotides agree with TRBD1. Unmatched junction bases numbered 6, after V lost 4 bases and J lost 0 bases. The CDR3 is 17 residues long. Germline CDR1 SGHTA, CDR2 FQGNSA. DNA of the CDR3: TGTGCCAGCAGCTCAGGACAGGGGGGTTATAGCAATCAGCCCCAGCATTTT. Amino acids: CASSSGQGGYSNQPQHF.

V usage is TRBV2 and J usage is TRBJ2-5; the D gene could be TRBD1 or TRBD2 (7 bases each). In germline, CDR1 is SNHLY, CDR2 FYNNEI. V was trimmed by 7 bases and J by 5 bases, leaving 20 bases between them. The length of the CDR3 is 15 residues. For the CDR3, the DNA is TGTGCCAGCACCTTTGGGAGGGGGCGACGGGAGACCCAGTACTTC. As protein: CASTFGRGRRETQYF.

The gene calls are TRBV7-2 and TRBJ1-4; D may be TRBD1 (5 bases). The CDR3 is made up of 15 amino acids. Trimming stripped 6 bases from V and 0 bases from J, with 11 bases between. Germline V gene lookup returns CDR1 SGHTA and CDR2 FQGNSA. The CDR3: CASRPTASTNEKLFF. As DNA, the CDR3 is TGTGCCAGCAGGCCGACAGCTTCAACTAATGAAAAACTGTTTTTT.

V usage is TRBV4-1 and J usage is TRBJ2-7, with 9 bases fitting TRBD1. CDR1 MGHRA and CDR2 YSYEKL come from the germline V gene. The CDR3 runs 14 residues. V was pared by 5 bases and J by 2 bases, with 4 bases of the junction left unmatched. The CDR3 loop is CASSEGDRAYEQYF. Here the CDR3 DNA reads TGCGCCAGCAGCGAAGGGGACAGGGCCTACGAGCAGTACTTC.

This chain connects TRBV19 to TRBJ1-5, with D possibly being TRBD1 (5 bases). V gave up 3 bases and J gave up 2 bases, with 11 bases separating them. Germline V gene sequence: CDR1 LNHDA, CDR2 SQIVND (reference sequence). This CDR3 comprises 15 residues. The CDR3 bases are TGTGCCAGTAGTATGAGGGGCGGGGGCAATCAGCCCCAGCATTTT. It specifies CASSMRGGGNQPQHF.

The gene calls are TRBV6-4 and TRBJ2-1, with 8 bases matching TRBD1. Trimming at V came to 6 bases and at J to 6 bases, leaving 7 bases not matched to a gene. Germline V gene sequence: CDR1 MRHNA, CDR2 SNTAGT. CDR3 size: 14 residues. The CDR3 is CASRPGQASNEQFF. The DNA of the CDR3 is TGTGCCAGCAGACCGGGACAGGCTTCCAATGAGCAGTTCTTC.

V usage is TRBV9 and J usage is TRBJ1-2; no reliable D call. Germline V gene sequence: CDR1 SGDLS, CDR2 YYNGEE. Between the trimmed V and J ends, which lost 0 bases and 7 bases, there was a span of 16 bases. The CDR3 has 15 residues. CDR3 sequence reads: CASSVGPVPSGGYTF. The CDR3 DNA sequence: TGTGCCAGCAGCGTAGGACCGGTACCGTCGGGTGGCTACACCTTC.

The CDR3 DNA sequence: TGCGCCAGCAGCCAAGATCGACTTTCCTACAATGAGCAGTTCTTC. Its translation is CASSQDRLSYNEQFF. This chain uses TRBV4-3 with TRBJ2-1; the D is unclear. Trimming cost V 0 bases and J 1 base, with 7 bases left between them. The germline CDR1 and CDR2 sequences are LGHNA and YSLEER. This CDR3 spans 15 amino acids.